This passage covers 7 T cell receptor beta chains from one sample sequenced in a study of blood T cell repertoires in COVID-19. TCRdb's table, derived via immunoSEQ multiplex PCR, lists solely in-frame clones and lacks some. Here the sample spans about 250,000 clones, about four fifths being singletons. The sample taken for sequencing was peripheral blood. These receptors were taken from a man between 50 and 59 years old with active or convalescent COVID-19.

This rearrangement joins TRBV14 to TRBJ1-1, with 7 bases lining up with TRBD1. V gave up 3 bases and J gave up 5 bases; unmatched junction bases: 3. This CDR3 spans 13 amino acids. CDR1 is SGHDN and CDR2 is FVKESK in the germline V gene. The CDR3 region is CASSQARGTEAFF. DNA of the CDR3: TGTGCCAGCAGCCAGGCCAGGGGGACTGAAGCTTTCTTT.

This clone was seen only once. The chain's CDR3 is CIRSLWTGGYTEAFF. The CDR3 DNA is TGTATCAGAAGCCTGTGGACAGGGGGCTACACTGAAGCTTTCTTT. The V gene is TRBV7-5, the J gene TRBJ1-1; the D segment call TRBD1 is taken from the table without a DNA check. TRBV7-5 is a pseudogene locus. The CDR3 spans 15 residues.

This rearrangement joins TRBV9 to TRBJ2-1; D gene ambiguous. Between the trimmed V and J ends, which lost 0 bases and 2 bases, there was a span of 6 bases. CDR3 length: 14 amino acids. Germline CDR1 and CDR2: SGDLS and YYNGEE. CDR3 nucleotide sequence: TGTGCCAGCAGCGTAGTCGGAGCCTACAATGAGCAGTTCTTC. This codes for CASSVVGAYNEQFF.

The rearrangement links TRBV6-5 to TRBJ1-2; tentatively, D is TRBD1 (5 bases). CDR1 and CDR2 (germline): MNHEY, SVGAGI. The CDR3 totals 15 residues. V gave up 4 bases and J gave up 2 bases, with 14 bases separating them. Here the CDR3 DNA reads TGTGCCAGCAGTTCTCCTTTCGGGGGGAACTATGGCTACACCTTC. It yields the protein CASSSPFGGNYGYTF.

The chain couples TRBV3-1 (or the pseudogene TRBV3-2) to TRBJ1-6, with 7 bases that match TRBD1. Trimming took 2 bases from V and 6 from J; bases not matched to a gene: 1. The CDR3 is 14 residues long. Germline V gene data show CDR1 as LGHDT and CDR2 as YNNKEL (reference sequence). The DNA for the CDR3 is TGTGCCAGCAGCCAAAACAGGGGTAATTCACCCCTCCACTTT. This encodes CASSQNRGNSPLHF.

The J gene is TRBJ2-3, the V gene TRBV1; TRBD2 is taken as the D call from the table, unchecked against the DNA. TRBV1 is annotated as a pseudogene. The length of the CDR3 is 17 residues. CDR3 protein: CTSSQESGGHSTDTQYF. Written as DNA, the CDR3 is TGCACCAGCAGCCAAGAAAGCGGGGGGCACAGCACAGATACGCAGTATTTT.

The rearrangement links TRBV5-5 to TRBJ2-7; weak D call: TRBD1 (5 bases). There are 12 residues in the CDR3. Germline V gene lookup returns CDR1 SGHKS and CDR2 YYEKEE (reference sequence). With 0 bases removed from V and 4 bases from J, the gap between germline ends came to 5 bases. The CDR3: CASSLGQYEQYF. CDR3 nucleotides: TGTGCCAGCAGCTTGGGACAGTACGAGCAGTACTTC.